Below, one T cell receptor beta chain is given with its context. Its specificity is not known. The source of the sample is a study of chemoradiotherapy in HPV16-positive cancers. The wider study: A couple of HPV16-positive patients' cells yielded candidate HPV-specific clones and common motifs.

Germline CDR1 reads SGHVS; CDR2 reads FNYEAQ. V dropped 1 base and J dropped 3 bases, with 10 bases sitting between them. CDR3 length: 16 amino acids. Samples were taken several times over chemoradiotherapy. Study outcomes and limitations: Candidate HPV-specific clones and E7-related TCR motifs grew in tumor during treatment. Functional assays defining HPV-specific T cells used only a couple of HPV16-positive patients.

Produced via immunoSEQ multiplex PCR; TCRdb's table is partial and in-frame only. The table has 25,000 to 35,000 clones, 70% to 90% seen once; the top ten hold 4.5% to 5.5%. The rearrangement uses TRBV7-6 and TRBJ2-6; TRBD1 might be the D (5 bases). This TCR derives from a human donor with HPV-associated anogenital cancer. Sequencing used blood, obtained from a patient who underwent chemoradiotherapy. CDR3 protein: CASSLGEGVGANVLTF. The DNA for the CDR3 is TGTGCCAGCAGCTTAGGGGAAGGGGTTGGGGCCAACGTCCTGACTTTC.